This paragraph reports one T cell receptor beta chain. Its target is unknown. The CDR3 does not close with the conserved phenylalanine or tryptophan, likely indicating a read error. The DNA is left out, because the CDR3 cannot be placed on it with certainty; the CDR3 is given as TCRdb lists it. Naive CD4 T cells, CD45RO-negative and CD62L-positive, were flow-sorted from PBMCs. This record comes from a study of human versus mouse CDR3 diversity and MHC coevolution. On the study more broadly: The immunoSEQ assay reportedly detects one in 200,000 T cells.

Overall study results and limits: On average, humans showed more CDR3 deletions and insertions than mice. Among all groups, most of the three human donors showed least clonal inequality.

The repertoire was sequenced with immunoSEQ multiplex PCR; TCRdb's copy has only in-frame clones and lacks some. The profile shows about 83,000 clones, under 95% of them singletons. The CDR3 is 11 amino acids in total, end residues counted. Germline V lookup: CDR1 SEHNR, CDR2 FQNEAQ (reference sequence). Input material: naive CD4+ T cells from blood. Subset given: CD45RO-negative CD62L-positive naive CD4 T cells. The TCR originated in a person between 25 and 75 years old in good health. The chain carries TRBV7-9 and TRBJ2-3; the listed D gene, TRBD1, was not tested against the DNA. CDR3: CASSSFPSTGV.